One T cell receptor (beta chain) is described in this entry. The protocol was immunoSEQ multiplex PCR, while the TCRdb copy is restricted to in-frame clones and leaves out a portion. The table has around 100,000 clones, roughly 76% seen once. The data stem from a study of blood T cell repertoires in COVID-19. The specimen was peripheral blood. This receptor was obtained from a man at least 80 years old with COVID-19, enrolled during active disease.

CDR3 nucleotides: TGTGCCAGCAGCCCCACCAGAGATACGCAGTATTTT. Its translation: CASSPTRDTQYF. This sequence joins TRBV7-2 and TRBJ2-3, with unresolved D. The CDR3 extends over 12 amino acids. CDR1 and CDR2 (germline): SGHTA, FQGNSA. Trimming took 5 bases from V and 5 from J, leaving 8 bases between them.